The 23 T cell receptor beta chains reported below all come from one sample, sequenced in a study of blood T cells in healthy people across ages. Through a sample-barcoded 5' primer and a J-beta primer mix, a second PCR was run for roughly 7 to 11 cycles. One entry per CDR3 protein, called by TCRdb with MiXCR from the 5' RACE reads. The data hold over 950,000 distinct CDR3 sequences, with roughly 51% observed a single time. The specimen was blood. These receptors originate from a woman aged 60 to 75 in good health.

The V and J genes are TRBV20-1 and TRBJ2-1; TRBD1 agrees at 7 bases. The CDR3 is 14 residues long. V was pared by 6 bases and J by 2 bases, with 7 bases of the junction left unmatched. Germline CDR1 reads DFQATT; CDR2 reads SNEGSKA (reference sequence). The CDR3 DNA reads TGCAGTGCAAGTGGGACAGCCACCTACAATGAGCAGTTCTTC. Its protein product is CSASGTATYNEQFF.

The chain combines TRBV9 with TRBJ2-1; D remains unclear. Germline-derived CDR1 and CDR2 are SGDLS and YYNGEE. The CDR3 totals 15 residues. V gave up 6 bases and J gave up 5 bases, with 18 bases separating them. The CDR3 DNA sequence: TGTGCCAGCACGGTTGCCGGGTCTTTGCACAATGAGCAGTTCTTC. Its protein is CASTVAGSLHNEQFF. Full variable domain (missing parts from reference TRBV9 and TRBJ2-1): DSGVTQTPKHLITATGQRVTLRCSPRSGDLSVYWYQQSLDQGLQFLIQYYNGEERAKGNILERFSAQQFPDLHSELNLSSLELGDSALYFCASTVAGSLHNEQFFGPGTRLTVL.

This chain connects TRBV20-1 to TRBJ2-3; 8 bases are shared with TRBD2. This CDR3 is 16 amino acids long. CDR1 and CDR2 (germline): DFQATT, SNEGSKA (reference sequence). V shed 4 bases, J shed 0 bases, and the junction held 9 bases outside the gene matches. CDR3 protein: CSAIGPASGSTDTQYF. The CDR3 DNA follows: TGCAGTGCTATAGGGCCAGCTAGCGGGAGCACAGATACGCAGTATTTT.

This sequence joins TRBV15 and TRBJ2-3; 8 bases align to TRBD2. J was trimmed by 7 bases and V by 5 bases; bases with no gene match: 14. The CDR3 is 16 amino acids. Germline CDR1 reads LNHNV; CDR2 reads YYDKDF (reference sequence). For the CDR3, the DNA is TGTGCCACCAGCCAAGGACCGGGACTAGAGGTGAATACGCAGTATTTT. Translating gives CATSQGPGLEVNTQYF.

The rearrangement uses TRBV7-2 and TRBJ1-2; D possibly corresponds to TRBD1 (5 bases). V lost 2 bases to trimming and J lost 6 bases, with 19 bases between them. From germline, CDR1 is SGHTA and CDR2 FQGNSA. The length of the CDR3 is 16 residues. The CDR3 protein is CASSLYDIGGSDGYTF. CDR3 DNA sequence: TGTGCCAGCAGCTTATATGATATCGGGGGAAGTGATGGCTACACCTTC.

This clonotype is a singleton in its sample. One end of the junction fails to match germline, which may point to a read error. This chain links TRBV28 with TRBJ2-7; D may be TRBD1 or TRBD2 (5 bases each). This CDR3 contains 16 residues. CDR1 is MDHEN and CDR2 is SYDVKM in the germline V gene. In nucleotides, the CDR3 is TGTGCCAGGAGGGGCAGGTTCCTTCTCAACTCCCACGAGCAGTACTTC. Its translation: CARRGRFLLNSHEQYF.

CDR3 residues: CATSYRGSGANVLTF. CDR3 nucleotide sequence: TGTGCCACCAGCTACAGGGGATCTGGGGCCAACGTCCTGACTTTC. The rearrangement joins TRBV15 to TRBJ2-6; 7 bases line up with TRBD1. This CDR3 spans 15 amino acids. Unmatched junction bases numbered 2, after V lost 5 bases and J lost 1 base. CDR1 is LNHNV, CDR2 YYDKDF, per germline (reference sequence).

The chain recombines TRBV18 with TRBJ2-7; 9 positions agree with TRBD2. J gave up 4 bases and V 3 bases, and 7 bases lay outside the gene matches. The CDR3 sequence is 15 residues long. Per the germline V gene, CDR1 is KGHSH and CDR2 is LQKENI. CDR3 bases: TGTGCCAGCTCACCGCCGGGACTAGCAATATACGAGCAGTACTTC. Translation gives CASSPPGLAIYEQYF. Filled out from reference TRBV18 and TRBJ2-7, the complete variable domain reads NAGVMQNPRHLVRRRGQEARLRCSPMKGHSHVYWYRQLPEEGLKFMVYLQKENIIDESGMPKERFSAEFPKEGPSILRIQQVVRGDSAAYFCASSPPGLAIYEQYFGPGTRLTVT.

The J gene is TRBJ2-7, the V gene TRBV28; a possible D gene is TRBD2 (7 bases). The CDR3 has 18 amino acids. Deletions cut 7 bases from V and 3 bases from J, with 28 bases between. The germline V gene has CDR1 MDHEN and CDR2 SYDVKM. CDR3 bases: TGTGCCAGCACCTGCCAGGGAGGGAGGGGGACTCCCCACTACGAGCAGTACTTC. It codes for CASTCQGGRGTPHYEQYF.

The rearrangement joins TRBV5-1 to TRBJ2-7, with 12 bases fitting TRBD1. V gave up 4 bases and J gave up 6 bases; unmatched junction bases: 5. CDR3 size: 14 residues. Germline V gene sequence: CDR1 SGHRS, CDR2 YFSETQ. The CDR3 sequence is CASSARDRGLEQYF. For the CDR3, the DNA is TGCGCCAGCAGCGCGCGGGACAGGGGGCTCGAGCAGTACTTC. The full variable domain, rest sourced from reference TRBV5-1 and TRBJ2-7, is KAGVTQTPRYLIKTRGQQVTLSCSPISGHRSVSWYQQTPGQGLQFLFEYFSETQRNKGNFPGRFSGRQFSNSRSEMNVSTLELGDSALYLCASSARDRGLEQYFGPGTRLTVT.

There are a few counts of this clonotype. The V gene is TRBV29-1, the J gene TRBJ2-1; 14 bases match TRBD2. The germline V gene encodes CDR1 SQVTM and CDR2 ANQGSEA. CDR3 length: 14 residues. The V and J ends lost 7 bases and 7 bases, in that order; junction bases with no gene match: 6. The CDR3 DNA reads TGCAGCGCTAGGGGGACTAGCGGGGGAAATGAGCAGTTCTTC. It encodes CSARGTSGGNEQFF.

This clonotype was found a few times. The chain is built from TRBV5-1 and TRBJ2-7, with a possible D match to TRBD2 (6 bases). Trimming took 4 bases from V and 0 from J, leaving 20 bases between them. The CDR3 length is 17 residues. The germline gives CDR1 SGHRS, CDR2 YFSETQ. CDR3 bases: TGCGCCAGCAGCCCGGTCGGGAGACCCCTAAGCTCCTACGAGCAGTACTTC. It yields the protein CASSPVGRPLSSYEQYF.

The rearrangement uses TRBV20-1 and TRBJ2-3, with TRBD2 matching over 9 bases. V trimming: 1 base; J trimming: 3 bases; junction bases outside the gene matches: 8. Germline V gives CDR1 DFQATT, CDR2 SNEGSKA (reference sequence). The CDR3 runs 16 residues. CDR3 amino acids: CSARVGGRAVTDTQYF. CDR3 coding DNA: TGCAGTGCTAGAGTGGGCGGGAGGGCCGTTACAGATACGCAGTATTTT.

The CDR3 reads CASSFVGGNQPQHF. CDR3 nucleotide sequence: TGTGCCAGCAGTTTTGTAGGAGGGAATCAGCCCCAGCATTTT. This sequence joins TRBV27 and TRBJ1-5; D ambiguous. Germline CDR1 and CDR2: MNHEY and SMNVEV (reference sequence). CDR3 size: 14 residues. V lost 3 bases, J lost 4 bases, and 10 bases lay in between.

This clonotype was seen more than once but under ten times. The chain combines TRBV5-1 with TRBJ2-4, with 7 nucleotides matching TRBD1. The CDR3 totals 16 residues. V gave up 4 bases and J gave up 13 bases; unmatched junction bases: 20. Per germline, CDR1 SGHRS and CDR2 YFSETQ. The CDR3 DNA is TGCGCCAGCAGCCCGGATCCCGGGACAGAGTCCATGGAGCAGTACTTC. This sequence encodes CASSPDPGTESMEQYF.

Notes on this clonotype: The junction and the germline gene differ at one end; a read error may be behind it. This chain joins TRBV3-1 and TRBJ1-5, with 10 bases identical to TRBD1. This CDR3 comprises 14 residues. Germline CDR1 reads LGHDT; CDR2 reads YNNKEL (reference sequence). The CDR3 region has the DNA TGTGCCAGTAGCCGACAGGGGGCTTGGCAGCCCCAGCATTTT. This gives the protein CASSRQGAWQPQHF.

The CDR3 DNA is TGCGCCAGCAGAACGGTAGGGAGGGTCGGCGACATTCAGTACTTC. It encodes CASRTVGRVGDIQYF. The rearrangement joins TRBV4-1 to TRBJ2-4; 7 bases align to TRBD2. The CDR3 totals 15 residues. Germline V gene data show CDR1 as MGHRA and CDR2 as YSYEKL. V dropped 6 bases and J dropped 8; count of bases not matched to a gene: 13.

The DNA of the CDR3 is TGCAGTGCTACGGCCGGGACACAGAGCTCCTACGAGCAGTACTTC. Its translation is CSATAGTQSSYEQYF. The rearrangement joins TRBV20-1 to TRBJ2-7; D perhaps matches TRBD1 (6 bases). CDR1 is DFQATT, CDR2 SNEGSKA, per germline (reference sequence). V lost 4 bases to trimming and J lost 0 bases, with 16 bases between them. The CDR3 is 15 residues long.

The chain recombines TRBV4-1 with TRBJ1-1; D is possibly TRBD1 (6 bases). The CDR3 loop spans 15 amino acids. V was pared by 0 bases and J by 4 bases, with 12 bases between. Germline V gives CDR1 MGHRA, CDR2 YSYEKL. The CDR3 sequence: CASSQEAGASTEAFF. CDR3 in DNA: TGCGCCAGCAGCCAAGAAGCAGGGGCCAGCACTGAAGCTTTCTTT.

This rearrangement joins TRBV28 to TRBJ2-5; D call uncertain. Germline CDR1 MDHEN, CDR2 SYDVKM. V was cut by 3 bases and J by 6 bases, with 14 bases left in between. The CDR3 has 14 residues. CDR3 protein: CASSLWWARKTQYF. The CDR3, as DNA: TGTGCCAGCAGTTTGTGGTGGGCCCGGAAGACCCAGTACTTC.

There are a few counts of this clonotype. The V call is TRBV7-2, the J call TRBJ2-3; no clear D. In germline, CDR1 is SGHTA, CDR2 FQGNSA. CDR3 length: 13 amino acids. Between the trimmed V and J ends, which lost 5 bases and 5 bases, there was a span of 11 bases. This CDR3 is CASSRNLGDTQYF. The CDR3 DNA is TGTGCCAGCAGCCGAAATTTAGGAGATACGCAGTATTTT. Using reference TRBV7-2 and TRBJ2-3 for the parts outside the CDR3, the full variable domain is GAGVSQSPSNKVTEKGKDVELRCDPISGHTALYWYRQSLGQGLEFLIYFQGNSAPDKSGLPSDRFSAERTGGSVSTLTIQRTQQEDSAVYLCASSRNLGDTQYFGPGTRLTVL.

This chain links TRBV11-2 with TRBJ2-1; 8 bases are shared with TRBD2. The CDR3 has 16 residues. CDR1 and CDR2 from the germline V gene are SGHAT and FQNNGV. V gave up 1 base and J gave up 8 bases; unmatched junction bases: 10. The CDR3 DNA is TGTGCCAGCAGCTTAGGGGGAGCGGGAGTCGCCTATGAGCAGTTCTTC. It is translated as CASSLGGAGVAYEQFF.

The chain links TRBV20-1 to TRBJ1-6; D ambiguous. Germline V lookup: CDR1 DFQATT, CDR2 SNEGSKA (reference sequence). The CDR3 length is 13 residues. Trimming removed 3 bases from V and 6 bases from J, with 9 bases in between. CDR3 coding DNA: TGCAGTGCTAGGGCAAGTGGTAATTCACCCCTCCACTTT. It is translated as CSARASGNSPLHF.